A single sample gave rise to the 19 T cell receptor beta chains below, sequenced in a study of T cell responses to AZD1222 COVID-19 vaccine. Clones were read by immunoSEQ multiplex PCR, and TCRdb kept only the in-frame ones, dropping some. The table has approximately 260,000 clones, over 85% seen once; the top ten hold approximately 0.52%. This sample comprised peripheral blood, obtained on day 0 of AZD1222 vaccination. The source is an adult in good health.

The rearrangement uses TRBV6-2 or TRBV6-3 and TRBJ2-6; D is possibly TRBD1 or TRBD2 (5 bases each). Germline CDR1 is MNHEY and CDR2 is SVGEGT. The CDR3 has 19 residues. V shed 2 bases and J shed 0 bases, with 17 bases lying between them. The CDR3 protein is CASSYQNGDPRSGANVLTF. Written as DNA, the CDR3 is TGTGCCAGCAGTTACCAGAACGGGGACCCACGCTCTGGGGCCAACGTCCTGACTTTC.

J is TRBJ2-2 and V is TRBV5-6; D remains unclear. Trimming shortened V by 3 bases and J by 8 bases, and 8 bases separated the two germline ends. The CDR3 is made up of 12 amino acids. The germline gives CDR1 SGHDT, CDR2 YYEEEE. The CDR3 here is CASSSTTGELFF. The CDR3, as DNA: TGTGCCAGCAGCTCAACTACTGGGGAGCTGTTTTTT.

The rearrangement joins TRBV28 to TRBJ2-7, with TRBD1 matching over 9 bases. Germline V gives CDR1 MDHEN, CDR2 SYDVKM. The V gene end was trimmed by 8 bases and the J gene end by 2 bases; junction bases not matched to a gene: 7. The CDR3 spans 14 residues. CDR3 DNA sequence: TGTGCCAGCCGTTGGGGACAGGGCACCTACGAGCAGTACTTC. The encoded protein is CASRWGQGTYEQYF.

The V call is TRBV7-2, the J call TRBJ1-5, with TRBD1 matching over 9 bases. Germline CDR1 and CDR2: SGHTA and FQGNSA. V was clipped by 4 bases and J by 4 bases; unmatched bases: 5. The CDR3 totals 15 residues. CDR3 sequence reads: CASSSGQGRNQPQHF. CDR3 DNA sequence: TGTGCCAGCAGCTCGGGACAGGGTAGGAATCAGCCCCAGCATTTT.

This chain uses TRBV6-5 with TRBJ2-1; 11 bases are shared with TRBD2. Germline loops: CDR1 MNHEY, CDR2 SVGAGI. The V segment lost 6 bases and the J segment 7 bases; nucleotides outside the gene matches: 8. The CDR3 runs to 15 residues. The DNA for the CDR3 is TGTGCCAGCAGAACTGTGACTAGCGGGGCTAATGAGCAGTTCTTC. Its translation: CASRTVTSGANEQFF.

The V call is TRBV7-2, the J call TRBJ2-1; D is unresolved. V shed 3 bases and J shed 10 bases, with 4 bases lying between them. The CDR3 is 10 residues long. Germline lookup yields CDR1 SGHTA and CDR2 FQGNSA. CDR3 in amino acids: CASSLGEQFF. DNA for the CDR3: TGTGCCAGCAGCTTGGGGGAGCAGTTCTTC.

The CDR3 DNA sequence: TGCGCCAGCAGCTCGACGGGGGGGACAGCCTCCTACGAGCAGTACTTC. This codes for CASSSTGGTASYEQYF. The chain links TRBV5-1 to TRBJ2-7; possible D gene TRBD2, 8 bases. Looked up from germline, CDR1 is SGHRS and CDR2 is YFSETQ. The CDR3 has 16 amino acids. V was shortened by 3 bases and J by 0 bases, with 16 bases between the two germline ends.

The V call is TRBV7-3, the J call TRBJ2-2, with D unresolved. Between the trimmed V and J ends, which lost 5 bases and 0 bases, there was a span of 4 bases. CDR3 size: 13 residues. The germline gives CDR1 SGHTA, CDR2 FQGTGA. The CDR3 loop reads CASSPANTGELFF. CDR3 coding DNA: TGTGCCAGCAGCCCTGCGAACACCGGGGAGCTGTTTTTT. The variable domain in full, with the rest retrieved from reference TRBV7-3 and TRBJ2-2, is GAGVSQTPSNKVTEKGKYVELRCDPISGHTALYWYRQSLGQGPEFLIYFQGTGAADDSGLPNDRFFAVRPEGSVSTLKIQRTERGDSAVYLCASSPANTGELFFGEGSRLTVL.

The chain carries TRBV12-3 or TRBV12-4 and TRBJ1-3, with D perhaps matching TRBD1 (5 bases). The CDR3 length is 12 residues. The CDR3 sequence: CASSRERNTIYF. CDR3 nucleotides: TGTGCAAGCTCCAGGGAGAGAAACACCATATATTTT.

The rearrangement uses TRBV6-5 and TRBJ1-3; D not certain. Germline CDR1 is MNHEY and CDR2 is SVGAGI. Deletions cut 2 bases from V and 0 bases from J, with 8 bases between. This CDR3 region has 15 residues. The CDR3 region has the DNA TGTGCCAGCAGTTACGACGCAAACTCTGGAAACACCATATATTTT. It encodes CASSYDANSGNTIYF.

This clone was seen once. The chain links TRBV2 to TRBJ1-1; D is uncertain. Germline CDR1 reads SNHLY; CDR2 reads FYNNEI. Deletions cut 4 bases from V and 2 bases from J, with 8 bases between. The CDR3 covers 13 residues. The CDR3 nucleotides are TGTGCCAGCAGTGGGGGTAGAAACACTGAAGCTTTCTTT. It translates to CASSGGRNTEAFF.

The V call is TRBV28, the J call TRBJ2-1; D tentatively reads TRBD1 or TRBD2 (5 bases each). CDR1 MDHEN and CDR2 SYDVKM come from the germline V gene. The CDR3 is made up of 16 amino acids. The germline V and J ends were trimmed by 4 bases and 4 bases, with 17 bases remaining between them. In DNA form, the CDR3 reads TGTGCCAGCAGTTCGCCCAGCGGTGGGGGTTACAATGAGCAGTTCTTC. It is translated as CASSSPSGGGYNEQFF.

J is TRBJ1-2 and V is TRBV27; D call uncertain. This CDR3 spans 13 amino acids. Deletions cut 6 bases from V and 0 bases from J, with 8 bases between. Per germline, CDR1 MNHEY and CDR2 SMNVEV (reference sequence). CDR3: CASSLDPNYGYTF. CDR3 in DNA: TGTGCCAGCAGCCTGGACCCTAACTATGGCTACACCTTC.

V is TRBV7-8 and J is TRBJ2-7; 10 bases map to TRBD2. Looked up from germline, CDR1 is SGHVS and CDR2 is FQNEAQ. Trimming cost V 4 bases and J 3 bases; bases outside gene matches: 3. The CDR3 is 14 amino acids. In DNA, the CDR3 is TGTGCCAGCAGCTGGACTAGCGGTGACTACGAGCAGTACTTC. Translating it yields CASSWTSGDYEQYF.

This chain joins TRBV18 and TRBJ2-1, with TRBD2 matching 8 bases. Germline assignment: CDR1 KGHSH and CDR2 LQKENI. V gave up 2 bases and J gave up 10 bases; unmatched junction bases: 7. The CDR3 has 14 residues. The CDR3 DNA is TGTGCCAGCTCACCAAGGCGGGGGGCCTCGGAGCAGTTCTTC. It translates to CASSPRRGASEQFF.

J is TRBJ2-7 and V is TRBV10-3, with a tentative D call TRBD1 (6 bases). CDR3 length equals 17 residues. The germline V and J ends were trimmed by 0 bases and 2 bases, with 17 bases remaining between them. CDR1 and CDR2 (germline): ENHRY, SYGVKD. The CDR3 is CAISESPVGQLTYEQYF. The CDR3 nucleotides are TGTGCCATCAGTGAGTCCCCCGTAGGACAGCTAACCTACGAGCAGTACTTC.

J is TRBJ1-3 and V is TRBV4-2; D possibly corresponds to TRBD1 (6 bases). Germline CDR1 LGHNA, CDR2 YNFKEQ. Trimming pared 0 bases from V and 6 bases from J, leaving 15 bases between. The CDR3 extends over 16 amino acids. CDR3 sequence reads: CASSQDRPEGENTIYF. In DNA form, the CDR3 reads TGTGCCAGCAGCCAAGACCGTCCCGAGGGGGAAAACACCATATATTTT.

V usage is TRBV23-1 and J usage is TRBJ1-5, with 7 bases aligning to TRBD1. TRBV23-1 is an ORF for which the function is uncertain. Trimming at V came to 10 bases and at J to 0 bases, leaving 6 bases not matched to a gene. This CDR3 comprises 14 residues. CDR3 sequence: CAMEQGTSNQPQHF. The CDR3 nucleotides are TGCGCCATGGAACAGGGGACTAGCAATCAGCCCCAGCATTTT.

The V and J genes are TRBV4-3 and TRBJ2-1; D unresolved. The CDR3 totals 13 residues. Germline V CDR1 and CDR2: LGHNA, YSLEER. V was clipped by 4 bases and J by 3 bases, with 7 bases between them. The CDR3 loop is CASSLHYYNEQFF. The CDR3 region has the DNA TGCGCCAGCAGCCTACACTACTACAATGAGCAGTTCTTC.